The 30 T cell receptor beta chains reported below all come from one sample, sequenced in a study of blood T cells in healthy people across ages. It was with a sample-barcoded 5' primer and a J-beta primer mix that a second PCR of roughly 6 to 12 cycles was run. One entry per CDR3 protein, called by TCRdb with MiXCR from the 5' RACE reads. The sample records more than 700,000 distinct CDR3 sequences, around 50% being singletons. Sequenced: blood. These TCRs come from an older man in good health.

The chain is built from TRBV20-1 and TRBJ2-3; the D gene is possibly TRBD2 (7 bases). This CDR3 has 15 amino acids. Trimming removed 5 bases at V and 2 bases at J, with 17 bases between. CDR1 DFQATT and CDR2 SNEGSKA come from the germline V gene (reference sequence). The CDR3 nucleotides read TGCAGTGCTGAGGGGGGCGGGAGTTTCACAGATACGCAGTATTTT. Translated: CSAEGGGSFTDTQYF.

The gene calls are TRBV7-9 and TRBJ1-2; 9 nucleotides agree with TRBD1. Germline CDR1 is SEHNR and CDR2 is FQNEAQ (reference sequence). This CDR3 comprises 13 residues. Germline trimming cut 5 bases from V and 4 bases from J; bases unmatched to any gene: 2. CDR3 protein: CASSPQGAYGYTF. CDR3 DNA sequence: TGTGCCAGCAGCCCACAGGGGGCCTATGGCTACACCTTC.

This clonotype was recorded a few times. V gene TRBV5-1 combines with J gene TRBJ2-5, with a weak D call TRBD2 (6 bases). Germline loops: CDR1 SGHRS, CDR2 YFSETQ. The V gene lost 4 bases and the J gene lost 5 bases, with 21 bases spanning the gap. The CDR3 runs to 16 residues. CDR3 protein: CASSLRERHAGETQYF. The CDR3 coding sequence is TGCGCCAGCAGCCTCCGGGAGAGACATGCCGGGGAGACCCAGTACTTC.

V and J are TRBV12-3 or TRBV12-4 and TRBJ2-5; D is ambiguous. V gave up 5 bases and J gave up 5 bases, with 9 bases separating them. CDR3 length: 12 residues. The chain's CDR3 is CASSRLLETQYF. The DNA for the CDR3 is TGTGCCAGCAGTCGACTCCTGGAGACCCAGTACTTC.

The V gene is TRBV5-6, the J gene TRBJ2-1, with 8 bases that match TRBD2. V dropped 0 bases and J dropped 1; count of bases not matched to a gene: 3. Germline V gene data show CDR1 as SGHDT and CDR2 as YYEEEE. The CDR3 has 16 residues. CDR3 sequence: CASSLDGLASYNEQFF. CDR3 sequence (DNA): TGTGCCAGCAGCTTGGACGGACTAGCTTCCTACAATGAGCAGTTCTTC.

V is TRBV20-1 and J is TRBJ2-1; D uncertain. V shed 6 bases and J shed 5 bases, with 11 bases lying between them. The CDR3 loop spans 12 amino acids. The germline V gene encodes CDR1 DFQATT and CDR2 SNEGSKA (reference sequence). DNA of the CDR3: TGCAGTGCAACGACTGGAAACAATGAGCAGTTCTTC. This codes for CSATTGNNEQFF.

The CDR3 reads CASGTGGAKNIQYF. CDR3 bases: TGTGCCAGCGGGACAGGGGGAGCCAAAAACATTCAGTACTTC. V is TRBV28 and J is TRBJ2-4, with 11 positions matching TRBD1. CDR1 is MDHEN and CDR2 is SYDVKM in the germline V gene. The CDR3 is 14 residues long. The V and J ends lost 8 bases and 0 bases, in that order; junction bases with no gene match: 0.

In this sample, this clonotype turned up a few times. The V call is TRBV5-1, the J call TRBJ2-3, with 10 bases that match TRBD2. CDR1 and CDR2 (germline): SGHRS, YFSETQ. The CDR3 spans 18 residues. J gave up 0 bases and V 4 bases, and 11 bases lay outside the gene matches. CDR3 sequence (DNA): TGCGCCAGCAGCCAGATTATTACTAGCGGGGCAAGCACAGATACGCAGTATTTT. It codes for CASSQIITSGASTDTQYF.

The sample holds a few counts of this clonotype. This chain joins TRBV4-2 and TRBJ1-2, with TRBD1 matching 8 bases. Germline assignment: CDR1 LGHNA and CDR2 YNFKEQ. The CDR3 is 15 residues long. Trimming removed 0 bases from V and 7 bases from J; junction bases left unmatched: 7. The chain's CDR3 is CASSQDAGGGSGYTF. The CDR3 nucleotides are TGTGCCAGCAGCCAAGACGCAGGGGGCGGCTCTGGCTACACCTTC.

This clonotype was seen more than once but under ten times. The V gene is TRBV20-1, the J gene TRBJ2-2, with TRBD2 matching over 7 bases. Unmatched junction bases numbered 2, after V lost 3 bases and J lost 4 bases. Per germline, CDR1 DFQATT and CDR2 SNEGSKA (reference sequence). The CDR3 is 13 residues long. The CDR3 coding sequence is TGCAGTGCTAGCGGGAGGCGCACCGGGGAGCTGTTTTTT. This codes for CSASGRRTGELFF.

The chain has TRBV12-3 or TRBV12-4 and TRBJ2-3; no clear D. The CDR3 consists of 16 residues. With 3 bases removed from V and 0 bases from J, the gap between germline ends came to 13 bases. CDR3 sequence (DNA): TGTGCCAGCAGTTTTCTTGGTTTGTTTAGCACAGATACGCAGTATTTT. It encodes CASSFLGLFSTDTQYF.

The J gene is TRBJ1-4, the V gene TRBV28, with a tentative D call TRBD1 (6 bases). Germline V gives CDR1 MDHEN, CDR2 SYDVKM. The CDR3 totals 15 residues. Trimming cost V 5 bases and J 5 bases, with 15 bases left between them. CDR3 nucleotides: TGTGCCAGCAGTGGGCAGGACAGAGCAAATGAAAAACTGTTTTTT. Protein sequence: CASSGQDRANEKLFF.

This clonotype turned up a few times. The V call is TRBV24-1, the J call TRBJ2-5, with D possibly matching TRBD2 (7 bases). The germline V gene encodes CDR1 KGHDR and CDR2 SFDVKD. V lost 5 bases and J lost 5, with 17 bases in between. This CDR3 has 15 amino acids. The CDR3 protein is CATSGTGGAGETQYF. The CDR3, as DNA: TGTGCCACCAGTGGGACGGGGGGCGCAGGGGAGACCCAGTACTTC.

In this sample, this clonotype turned up a few times. This chain uses TRBV20-1 with TRBJ2-2; 8 positions agree with TRBD2. The CDR3 is 17 residues long. The germline V gene encodes CDR1 DFQATT and CDR2 SNEGSKA (reference sequence). V lost 0 bases, J lost 1 base, and 7 bases stayed unmatched. In DNA, the CDR3 is TGCAGTGCTAGAGATCGGGGTACTAGCGGGAACACCGGGGAGCTGTTTTTT. Its protein is CSARDRGTSGNTGELFF.

This clonotype was seen more than once but under ten times. This may stem from a read error, because a much larger clone lies one nucleotide away. The rearrangement uses TRBV29-1 and TRBJ1-1; TRBD1 is a possible D gene (5 bases). CDR3 length: 12 amino acids. In germline, CDR1 is SQVTM, CDR2 ANQGSEA. The CDR3 is CGVRDGETEAFF. The DNA of the CDR3 is TGCGGCGTAAGGGACGGTGAGACTGAAGCTTTCTTT.

The V call is TRBV9, the J call TRBJ2-3; 7 bases line up with TRBD2. Germline V CDR1 and CDR2: SGDLS, YYNGEE. V was clipped by 6 bases and J by 8 bases; unmatched bases: 15. The CDR3 runs 15 residues. CDR3 sequence: CASTRTGGSAGTQYF. The CDR3 DNA reads as TGTGCCAGCACCCGTACGGGCGGGAGCGCAGGTACGCAGTATTTT.

The chain combines TRBV28 with TRBJ2-3; D tentatively fits TRBD1 or TRBD2 (6 bases each). This CDR3 region has 15 residues. Trimming cost V 6 bases and J 6 bases, with 19 bases left between them. The V gene's germline CDR1 is MDHEN and CDR2 SYDVKM. The CDR3 sequence: CASSPEGHPRDTQYF. The DNA for the CDR3 is TGTGCCAGCAGCCCGGAGGGACACCCCAGGGATACGCAGTATTTT.

This clonotype was counted many times. V gene TRBV5-1 combines with J gene TRBJ2-6; 9 bases line up with TRBD1. Unmatched junction bases numbered 7, after V lost 3 bases and J lost 0 bases. This CDR3 comprises 18 residues. CDR1 and CDR2 from the germline V gene are SGHRS and YFSETQ. CDR3 bases: TGCGCCAGCAGCTGGGGACAGGGAACAAACTCTGGGGCCAACGTCCTGACTTTC. Translation gives CASSWGQGTNSGANVLTF.

This clonotype appeared a few times. This chain uses TRBV27 with TRBJ2-7, with 7 bases identical to TRBD1. V trimming: 2 bases; J trimming: 1 base; junction bases outside the gene matches: 8. Germline V gene lookup returns CDR1 MNHEY and CDR2 SMNVEV (reference sequence). CDR3 length: 16 amino acids. The chain's CDR3 is CASSLQRQGASYEQYF. CDR3 DNA: TGTGCCAGCAGTTTACAGAGACAGGGCGCGTCCTACGAGCAGTACTTC.

This chain joins TRBV18 and TRBJ1-1; D ambiguous. The V end lost 2 bases, the J end lost 7 bases, and 11 bases lay between the germline ends. The CDR3 is made up of 13 amino acids. Looked up from germline, CDR1 is KGHSH and CDR2 is LQKENI. The CDR3 coding sequence is TGTGCCAGCTCACCAGGGGTTGCTGTTGAAGCTTTCTTT. It specifies CASSPGVAVEAFF.

This chain joins TRBV28 and TRBJ2-7; a possible D gene is TRBD1 (6 bases). Germline V CDR1 and CDR2: MDHEN, SYDVKM. This CDR3 spans 12 amino acids. Between the trimmed V and J ends, which lost 3 bases and 5 bases, there was a span of 8 bases. The CDR3 reads CASSFYRDEQYF. In DNA, the CDR3 is TGTGCCAGCAGTTTCTACAGGGACGAGCAGTACTTC.

The chain combines TRBV5-1 with TRBJ2-3, with 14 bases that match TRBD2. CDR1 is SGHRS and CDR2 is YFSETQ in the germline V gene. V dropped 7 bases and J dropped 0; count of bases not matched to a gene: 10. The CDR3 covers 18 residues. The chain's CDR3 is CASGVGTSGSRSTDTQYF. The CDR3 DNA reads TGCGCCAGCGGCGTCGGGACTAGCGGGAGCCGAAGCACAGATACGCAGTATTTT. The full variable domain, in which reference TRBV5-1 and TRBJ2-3 provide the parts outside the CDR3, is KAGVTQTPRYLIKTRGQQVTLSCSPISGHRSVSWYQQTPGQGLQFLFEYFSETQRNKGNFPGRFSGRQFSNSRSEMNVSTLELGDSALYLCASGVGTSGSRSTDTQYFGPGTRLTVL.

The chain couples TRBV20-1 to TRBJ2-5; TRBD1 is a possible D gene (6 bases). This CDR3 has 15 residues. Germline-derived CDR1 and CDR2 are DFQATT and SNEGSKA (reference sequence). V was shortened by 3 bases and J by 11 bases, with 25 bases between the two germline ends. The CDR3 DNA reads TGCAGTGCTAGCCGTACAGGGAAGAGGAACAATGAGCAGTACTTC. Translating gives CSASRTGKRNNEQYF.

The V call is TRBV20-1, the J call TRBJ1-1, with D uncertain. The ends were cut back, 5 bases at V and 3 bases at J, with 10 bases in the middle. The CDR3 consists of 12 residues. In germline, CDR1 is DFQATT, CDR2 SNEGSKA (reference sequence). The CDR3 nucleotides are TGCAGTGCTGAAAGGTATTACACTGAAGCTTTCTTT. Its protein product is CSAERYYTEAFF.

The V gene is TRBV28, the J gene TRBJ2-7; 10 bases agree with TRBD1. V shed 5 bases and J 4 bases; nucleotides not matched to a gene: 11. The CDR3 contains 16 residues. Germline V CDR1 and CDR2: MDHEN, SYDVKM. The CDR3 sequence is CASSTRQGAFGYEQYF. DNA for the CDR3: TGTGCCAGCAGTACACGACAGGGGGCTTTCGGGTACGAGCAGTACTTC.

The gene calls are TRBV5-1 and TRBJ1-3; D is unresolved. Germline CDR1 is SGHRS and CDR2 is YFSETQ. This CDR3 is 15 amino acids long. V lost 0 bases and J lost 2, with 9 bases in between. The CDR3 is CASSLGAGTGNTIYF. CDR3 sequence (DNA): TGCGCCAGCAGCTTGGGTGCGGGGACTGGAAACACCATATATTTT.

With regard to this clonotype: At one of its ends the junction is not consistent with the germline gene, which may arise from a read error. The chain uses TRBV7-2 and TRBJ2-2; D is uncertain. The CDR3 has 12 amino acids. The V gene's germline CDR1 is SGHTA and CDR2 FQGNSA. The CDR3 region is CAGSPSRLELFF. The CDR3 coding sequence is TGTGCCGGCAGCCCCTCCAGGCTGGAGCTGTTTTTT.

This clonotype is a singleton in its sample. A much more abundant neighbour one base away suggests this may be a read error. The chain carries TRBV7-2 and TRBJ2-7; 7 bases match TRBD2. This CDR3 region has 16 residues. V lost 2 bases and J lost 2; bases outside the gene matches: 9. CDR1 is SGHTA and CDR2 is FQGNSA in the germline V gene. The CDR3 is CASSLPASGNTYEQYF. The CDR3 DNA is TGTGCCAGCAGCTTACCTGCTAGCGGAAACACCTACGAGCAGTACTTC.

This clonotype was observed many times. The chain is built from TRBV29-1 and TRBJ2-3; D is unresolved. This CDR3 is 16 amino acids long. Germline V lookup: CDR1 SQVTM, CDR2 ANQGSEA. Trimming took off 3 bases at V and 0 bases at J, with 16 bases between the two ends. In DNA, the CDR3 is TGCAGCGTTGATCGGGTGAGGCGCGGTAGCACAGATACGCAGTATTTT. Its translation is CSVDRVRRGSTDTQYF.

With respect to this clonotype: Germline is not matched at one junction end, which may reflect a read error. The chain recombines TRBV4-2 with TRBJ2-5; 7 bases fit TRBD1. The CDR3 runs 12 residues. The germline gives CDR1 LGHNA, CDR2 YNFKEQ. The DNA for the CDR3 is TGTGCCAGCAGCCGGGACAGAGAGACCCGGTACTTC. It encodes CASSRDRETRYF.